The source of this TCR beta chain is a study of blood T cell repertoires in COVID-19 (dated by TCRdb to between 2020 and 2021). About the study as a whole: Collaborator samples came from the United States, Italy and Spain and covered acute and convalescent phases of COVID-19. Sample metadata almost always included a de-identified subject ID, COVID-19 status, age in years and sex. HLA class I and class II types, where available, came from metadata supplied by the sample provider rather than from assay-based typing. The dataset comprised deeply sampled blood TCRbeta repertoires from subjects exposed to, actively infected with, or recovered from COVID-19. The samples were drawn from the first 160 participants of the ongoing ImmuneRACE study and from over 950 subjects provided by 6 global collaborators. The prospective study material was composed of cDNA or gDNA derived from T cells, B-cell-depleted T cells, or PBMCs. A freely available public database, intended as a resource for researchers studying the immune response to SARS-CoV-2, is where the repertoires were released. What the study reported, not specific to this receptor: The amount of clinical and demographic metadata varied by source and participant and was provided uncurated.

Note on this clone: The antigen it binds to is not known. No base quality values were provided; no much bigger clone lies one nucleotide off.

Participants in the prospective study were enrolled through a virtual design, were aged roughly 18 to 100 years, and lived in about 25 United States geographic areas. To assign participants to cohorts, the prospective study relied on clinical history that participants themselves reported in a screening survey and a study questionnaire. For ImmuneRACE Cohort 3, a participant was defined as recovered based on two consecutive negative NP/OP PCR tests, clearance by a healthcare professional, or resolution of symptoms. Each participant in the prospective study had whole blood, serum and a nasopharyngeal or oropharyngeal swab collected by mobile phlebotomists. Prospective study participants could optionally give additional blood draws and questionnaires over an approximately two-month period. Blood samples from the prospective study were shipped frozen or at room temperature prior to DNA extraction.

TCRbeta CDR3 regions were amplified from genomic DNA using the immunoSEQ Assay, a bias-controlled multiplex PCR. Per the authors' processing: Nucleated cell counts per sample were estimated from amplification of reference gene primers within the assay. To quantify the absolute abundance of each unique TCRbeta CDR3 rearrangement, sequence reads were collapsed and filtered. Productive Simpson clonality was computed per sample as the square root of Simpson's diversity index over productive rearrangements. TCRdb obtained this table from immuneACCESS and retained in-frame rearrangements with V and J assigned. These tables miss some clones; where compared with another copy, unresolved V genes account for less than half of the shortfall, and the remainder is unexplained. The DNA gave D and trimming, while V, J and clone size come from that table. The sample table contains roughly 500,000 clones; only one count was recorded for 88% of them. The ten largest make up 1.8% of the sample.

From cysteine to phenylalanine, the CDR3 is 14 amino acids long. Just CDR3 DNA is preserved here, 42 bases in frame from base 1. Based on the germline V gene, the CDR1 and CDR2 sequences are SGHVS and FQNEAQ. The junction shows trimming of 2 bases on V and 2 bases on J, plus 10 bases between the germline ends. The sequenced sample was PBMCs or T cells enriched from blood (not recorded which). This TCR derives from a woman aged 35 to 49 who had recovered from COVID-19. In this chain, TRBV7-8 is recombined with TRBJ2-7, with a weak D call of TRBD1 (5 bases match). The DNA is as follows: TGTGCCAGCAGCTTATCTTCAGGGACCTACGAGCAGTACTTC. This encodes CASSLSSGTYEQYF.